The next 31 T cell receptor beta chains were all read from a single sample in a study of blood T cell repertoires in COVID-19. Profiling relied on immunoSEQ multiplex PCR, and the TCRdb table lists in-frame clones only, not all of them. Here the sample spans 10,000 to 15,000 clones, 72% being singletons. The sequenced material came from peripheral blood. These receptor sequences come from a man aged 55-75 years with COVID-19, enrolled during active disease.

The CDR3 loop reads CATIPGDRGPNTGELFF. In DNA, the CDR3 is TGTGCCACCATCCCCGGGGACAGGGGACCGAACACCGGGGAGCTGTTTTTT. The J gene is TRBJ2-2, the V gene TRBV6-2 or TRBV6-3; the match to TRBD1 covers 10 bases. The V segment lost 10 bases and the J segment 0 bases; nucleotides outside the gene matches: 11. The CDR3 contains 17 residues. In germline, CDR1 is MNHEY, CDR2 SVGEGT.

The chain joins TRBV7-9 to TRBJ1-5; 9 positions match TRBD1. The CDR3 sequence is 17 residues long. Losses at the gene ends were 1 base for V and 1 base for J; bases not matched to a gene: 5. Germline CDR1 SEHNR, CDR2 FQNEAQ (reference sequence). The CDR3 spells CASSLDRTGESNQPQHF. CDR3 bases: TGTGCCAGCAGCTTAGATAGGACAGGGGAAAGCAATCAGCCCCAGCATTTT.

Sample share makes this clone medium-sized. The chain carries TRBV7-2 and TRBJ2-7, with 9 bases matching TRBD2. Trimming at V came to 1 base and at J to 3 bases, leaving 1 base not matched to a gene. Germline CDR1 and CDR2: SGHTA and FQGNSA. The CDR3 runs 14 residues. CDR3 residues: CASSLVTSGYEQYF. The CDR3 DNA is TGTGCCAGCAGCTTAGTGACTAGCGGCTACGAGCAGTACTTC.

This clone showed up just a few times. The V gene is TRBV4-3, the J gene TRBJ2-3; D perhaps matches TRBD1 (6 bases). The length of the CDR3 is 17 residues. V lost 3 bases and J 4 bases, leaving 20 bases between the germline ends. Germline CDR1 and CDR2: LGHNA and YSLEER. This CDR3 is CASSHLSAAGVADTQYF. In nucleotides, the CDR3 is TGCGCCAGCAGCCACCTTTCGGCGGCAGGGGTTGCAGATACGCAGTATTTT.

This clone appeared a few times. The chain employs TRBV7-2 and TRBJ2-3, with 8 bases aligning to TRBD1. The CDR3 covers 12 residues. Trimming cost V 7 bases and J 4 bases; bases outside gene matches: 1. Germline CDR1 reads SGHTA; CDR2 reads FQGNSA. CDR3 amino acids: CASTQGADTQYF. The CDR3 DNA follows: TGTGCCAGCACACAGGGGGCAGATACGCAGTATTTT.

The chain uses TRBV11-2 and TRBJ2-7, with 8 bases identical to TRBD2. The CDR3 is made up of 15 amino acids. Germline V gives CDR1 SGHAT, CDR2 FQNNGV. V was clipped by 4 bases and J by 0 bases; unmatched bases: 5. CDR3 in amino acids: CASSWSGGSSYEQYV. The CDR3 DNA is TGTGCCAGCAGCTGGTCGGGAGGGAGCTCCTACGAGCAGTACGTC.

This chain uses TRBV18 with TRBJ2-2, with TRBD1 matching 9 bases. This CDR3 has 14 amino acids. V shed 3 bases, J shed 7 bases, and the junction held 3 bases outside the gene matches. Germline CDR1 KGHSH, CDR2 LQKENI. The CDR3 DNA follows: TGTGCCAGCTCACCCGGACAGGGGATCGGGGAGCTGTTTTTT. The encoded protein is CASSPGQGIGELFF.

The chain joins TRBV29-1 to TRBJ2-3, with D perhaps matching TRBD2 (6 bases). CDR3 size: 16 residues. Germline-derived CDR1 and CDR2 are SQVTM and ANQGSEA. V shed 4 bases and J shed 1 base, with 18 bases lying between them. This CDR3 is CSVVGVSRGGTDTQYF. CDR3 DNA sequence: TGCAGCGTTGTCGGGGTCTCGCGGGGCGGCACAGATACGCAGTATTTT.

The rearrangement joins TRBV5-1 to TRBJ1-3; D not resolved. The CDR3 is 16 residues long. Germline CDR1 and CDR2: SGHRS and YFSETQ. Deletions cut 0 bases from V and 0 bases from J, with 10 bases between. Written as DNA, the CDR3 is TGCGCCAGCAGCTTGGATGACGGGAGCTCTGGAAACACCATATATTTT. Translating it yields CASSLDDGSSGNTIYF.

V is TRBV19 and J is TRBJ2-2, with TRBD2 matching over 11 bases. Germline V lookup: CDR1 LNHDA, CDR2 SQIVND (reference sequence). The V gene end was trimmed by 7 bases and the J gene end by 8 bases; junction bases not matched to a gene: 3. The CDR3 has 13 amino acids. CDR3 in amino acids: CASTPSGRGELFF. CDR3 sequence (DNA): TGTGCCAGTACCCCTAGCGGGAGGGGGGAGCTGTTTTTT.

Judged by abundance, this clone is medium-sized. This chain's CDR3 is CASSIRRTGETEAFF. The DNA of the CDR3 is TGTGCCAGCAGCATCCGCCGGACAGGGGAAACTGAAGCTTTCTTT. The V and J genes are TRBV28 and TRBJ1-1; 9 bases fit TRBD1. The CDR3 covers 15 residues. The ends lost 6 bases at V and 5 bases at J; junction bases unmatched: 10. The germline V gene encodes CDR1 MDHEN and CDR2 SYDVKM.

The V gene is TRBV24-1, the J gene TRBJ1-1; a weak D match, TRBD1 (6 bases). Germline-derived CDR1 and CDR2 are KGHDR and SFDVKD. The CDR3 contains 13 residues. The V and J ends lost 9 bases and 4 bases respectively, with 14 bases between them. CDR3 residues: CATQRGGSTEAFF. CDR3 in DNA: TGTGCCACCCAAAGGGGGGGGAGCACTGAAGCTTTCTTT.

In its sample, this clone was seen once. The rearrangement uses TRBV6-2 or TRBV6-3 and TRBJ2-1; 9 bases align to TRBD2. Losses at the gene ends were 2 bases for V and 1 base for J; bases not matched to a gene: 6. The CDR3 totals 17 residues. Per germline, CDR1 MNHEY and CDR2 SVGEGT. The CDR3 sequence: CASSYPLSGGSYNEQFF. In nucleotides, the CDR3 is TGTGCCAGCAGTTACCCATTGAGCGGGGGGTCCTACAATGAGCAGTTCTTC.

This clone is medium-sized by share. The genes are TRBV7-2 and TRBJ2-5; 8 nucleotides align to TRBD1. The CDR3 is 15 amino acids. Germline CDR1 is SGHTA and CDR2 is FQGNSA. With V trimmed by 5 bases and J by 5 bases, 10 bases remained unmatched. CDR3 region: CASSAQGVLGETQYF. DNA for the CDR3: TGTGCCAGCAGCGCACAGGGGGTTTTAGGGGAGACCCAGTACTTC.

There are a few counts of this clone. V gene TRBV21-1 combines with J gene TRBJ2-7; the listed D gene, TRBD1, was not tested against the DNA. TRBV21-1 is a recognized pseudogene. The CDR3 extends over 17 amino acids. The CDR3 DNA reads TGTGCCAGCAGCAAAATACTCGCAGGGGGAAAGGTGGGCGAGCAGTACTTC. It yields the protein CASSKILAGGKVGEQYF.

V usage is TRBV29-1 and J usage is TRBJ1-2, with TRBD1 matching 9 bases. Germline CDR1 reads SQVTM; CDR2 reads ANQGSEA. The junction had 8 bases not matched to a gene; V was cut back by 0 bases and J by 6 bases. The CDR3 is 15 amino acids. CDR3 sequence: CSVEDLDRGVHGYTF. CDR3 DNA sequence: TGCAGCGTTGAAGATTTGGACAGGGGAGTGCATGGCTACACCTTC.

CDR3 amino acids: CASSQAGGPETQYF. Here the CDR3 DNA reads TGTGCCAGCAGCCAGGCGGGAGGGCCTGAGACCCAGTACTTC. The V gene is TRBV28, the J gene TRBJ2-5, with 9 bases fitting TRBD2. V was pared by 6 bases and J by 5 bases, with 7 bases of the junction left unmatched. Germline-derived CDR1 and CDR2 are MDHEN and SYDVKM. CDR3 length equals 14 residues.

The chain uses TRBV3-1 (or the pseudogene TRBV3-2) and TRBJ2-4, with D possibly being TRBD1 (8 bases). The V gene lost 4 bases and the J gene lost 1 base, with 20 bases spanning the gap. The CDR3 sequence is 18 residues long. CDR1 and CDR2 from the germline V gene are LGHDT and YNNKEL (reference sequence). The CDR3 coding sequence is TGTGCCAGCAGCCTGGCGGGAGTTCAGGGGGCGGCCAAAAACATTCAGTACTTC. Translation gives CASSLAGVQGAAKNIQYF.

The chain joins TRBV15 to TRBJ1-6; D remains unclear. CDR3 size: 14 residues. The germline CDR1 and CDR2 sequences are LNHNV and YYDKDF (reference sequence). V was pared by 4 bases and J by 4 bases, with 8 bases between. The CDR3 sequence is CATSTEEYNSPLHF. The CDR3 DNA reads TGTGCCACCAGCACTGAGGAATATAATTCACCCCTCCACTTT.

The CDR3 region is CASSLLTGSYEQYV. CDR3 coding DNA: TGTGCCAGCAGCTTATTAACGGGCTCCTACGAGCAGTACGTC. The V and J genes are TRBV7-9 and TRBJ2-7; D gene unclear. Germline CDR1 reads SEHNR; CDR2 reads FQNEAQ (reference sequence). V lost 2 bases, J lost 0 bases, and 8 bases lay in between. The CDR3 runs to 14 residues.

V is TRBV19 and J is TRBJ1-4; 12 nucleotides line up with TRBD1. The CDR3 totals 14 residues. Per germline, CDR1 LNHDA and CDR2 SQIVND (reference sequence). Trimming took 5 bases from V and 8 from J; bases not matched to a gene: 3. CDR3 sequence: CASSPGTGGEKLFF. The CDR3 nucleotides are TGTGCCAGTAGTCCCGGGACAGGGGGCGAAAAACTGTTTTTT.

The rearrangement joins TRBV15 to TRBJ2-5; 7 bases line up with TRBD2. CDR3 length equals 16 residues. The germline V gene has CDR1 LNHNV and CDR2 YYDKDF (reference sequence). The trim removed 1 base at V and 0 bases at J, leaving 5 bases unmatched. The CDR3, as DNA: TGTGCCACCAGCAGAGGAGTTAGCGGGCACCAAGAGACCCAGTACTTC. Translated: CATSRGVSGHQETQYF.

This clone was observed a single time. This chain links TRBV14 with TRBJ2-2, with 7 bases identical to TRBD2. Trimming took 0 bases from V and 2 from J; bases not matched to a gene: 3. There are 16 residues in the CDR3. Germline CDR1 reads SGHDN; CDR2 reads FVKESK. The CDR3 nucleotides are TGTGCCAGCAGCCAAGAGGGGGGGAGAAACACCGGGGAGCTGTTTTTT. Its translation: CASSQEGGRNTGELFF. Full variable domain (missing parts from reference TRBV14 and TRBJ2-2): EAGVTQFPSHSVIEKGQTVTLRCDPISGHDNLYWYRRVMGKEIKFLLHFVKESKQDESGMPNNRFLAERTGGTYSTLKVQPAELEDSGVYFCASSQEGGRNTGELFFGEGSRLTVL.

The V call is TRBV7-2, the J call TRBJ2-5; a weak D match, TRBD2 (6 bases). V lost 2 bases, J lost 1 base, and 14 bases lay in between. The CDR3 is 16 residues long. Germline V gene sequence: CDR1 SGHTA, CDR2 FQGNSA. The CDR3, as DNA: TGTGCCAGCAGCTTATTTTATGGCGGGATCCAAGAGACCCAGTACTTC. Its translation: CASSLFYGGIQETQYF.

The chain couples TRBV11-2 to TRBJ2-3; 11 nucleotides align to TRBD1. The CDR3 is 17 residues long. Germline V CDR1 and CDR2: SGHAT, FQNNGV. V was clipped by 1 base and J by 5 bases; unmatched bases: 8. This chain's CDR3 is CASSLAGGTGGRDTQYF. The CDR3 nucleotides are TGTGCCAGCAGCTTAGCAGGAGGGACAGGGGGTCGAGATACGCAGTATTTT.

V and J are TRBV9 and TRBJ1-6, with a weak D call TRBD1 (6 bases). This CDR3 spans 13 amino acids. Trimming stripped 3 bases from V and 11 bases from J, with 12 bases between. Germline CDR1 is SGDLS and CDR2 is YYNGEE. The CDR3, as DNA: TGTGCCAGCAGCGCCCACAGGGTACCACCCCTCCACTTT. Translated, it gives CASSAHRVPPLHF.

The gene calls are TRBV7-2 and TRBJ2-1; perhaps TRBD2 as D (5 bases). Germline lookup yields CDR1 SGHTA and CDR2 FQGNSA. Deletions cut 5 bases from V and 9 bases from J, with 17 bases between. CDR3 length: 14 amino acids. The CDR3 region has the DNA TGTGCCAGCAGCCAGACGGCGGCTAGCCTTGAGCAGTTCTTC. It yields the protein CASSQTAASLEQFF.

CDR3: CASSETVQGVHYNEQFF. The CDR3, as DNA: TGTGCCAGCAGTGAGACTGTACAGGGGGTCCACTACAATGAGCAGTTCTTC. This sequence joins TRBV25-1 and TRBJ2-1; TRBD1 agrees at 8 bases. The germline V gene encodes CDR1 MGHDK and CDR2 SYGVNS. V was clipped by 3 bases and J by 3 bases; unmatched bases: 10. The CDR3 loop spans 17 amino acids. The full variable domain, its missing parts supplied by reference TRBV25-1 and TRBJ2-1, is EADIYQTPRYLVIGTGKKITLECSQTMGHDKMYWYQQDPGMELHLIHYSYGVNSTEKGDLSSESTVSRIRTEHFPLTLESARPSHTSQYLCASSETVQGVHYNEQFFGPGTRLTVL.

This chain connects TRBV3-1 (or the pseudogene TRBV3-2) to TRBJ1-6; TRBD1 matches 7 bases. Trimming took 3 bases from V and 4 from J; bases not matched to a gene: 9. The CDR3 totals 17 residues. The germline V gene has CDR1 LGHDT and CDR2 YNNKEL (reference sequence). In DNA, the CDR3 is TGTGCCAGCAGCCAGAGTCGCGGACAGGCTTATAATTCACCCCTCCACTTT. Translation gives CASSQSRGQAYNSPLHF.

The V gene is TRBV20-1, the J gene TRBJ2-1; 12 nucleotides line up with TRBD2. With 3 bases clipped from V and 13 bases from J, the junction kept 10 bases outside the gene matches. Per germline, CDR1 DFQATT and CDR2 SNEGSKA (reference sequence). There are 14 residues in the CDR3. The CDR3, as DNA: TGCAGTGCTAGTCCGTCGGGACTAGCGGGTTTTCAGTTCTTC. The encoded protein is CSASPSGLAGFQFF.

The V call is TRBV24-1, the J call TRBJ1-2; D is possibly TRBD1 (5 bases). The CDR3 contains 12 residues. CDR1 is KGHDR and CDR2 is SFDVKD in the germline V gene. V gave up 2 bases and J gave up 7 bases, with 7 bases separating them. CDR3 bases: TGTGCCACCAGTGATTCGGGGGTTGGCTACACCTTC. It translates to CATSDSGVGYTF.